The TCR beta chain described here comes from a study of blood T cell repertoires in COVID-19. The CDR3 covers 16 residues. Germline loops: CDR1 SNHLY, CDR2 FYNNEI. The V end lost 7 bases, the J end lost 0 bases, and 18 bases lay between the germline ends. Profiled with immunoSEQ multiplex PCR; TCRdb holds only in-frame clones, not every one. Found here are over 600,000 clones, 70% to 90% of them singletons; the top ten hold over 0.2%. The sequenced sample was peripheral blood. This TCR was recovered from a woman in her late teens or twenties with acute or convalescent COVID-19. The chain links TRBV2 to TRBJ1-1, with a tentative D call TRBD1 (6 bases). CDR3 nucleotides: TGTGCCAGCATTCCTATTTTACAGGGACTGAACACTGAAGCTTTCTTT. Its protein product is CASIPILQGLNTEAFF.